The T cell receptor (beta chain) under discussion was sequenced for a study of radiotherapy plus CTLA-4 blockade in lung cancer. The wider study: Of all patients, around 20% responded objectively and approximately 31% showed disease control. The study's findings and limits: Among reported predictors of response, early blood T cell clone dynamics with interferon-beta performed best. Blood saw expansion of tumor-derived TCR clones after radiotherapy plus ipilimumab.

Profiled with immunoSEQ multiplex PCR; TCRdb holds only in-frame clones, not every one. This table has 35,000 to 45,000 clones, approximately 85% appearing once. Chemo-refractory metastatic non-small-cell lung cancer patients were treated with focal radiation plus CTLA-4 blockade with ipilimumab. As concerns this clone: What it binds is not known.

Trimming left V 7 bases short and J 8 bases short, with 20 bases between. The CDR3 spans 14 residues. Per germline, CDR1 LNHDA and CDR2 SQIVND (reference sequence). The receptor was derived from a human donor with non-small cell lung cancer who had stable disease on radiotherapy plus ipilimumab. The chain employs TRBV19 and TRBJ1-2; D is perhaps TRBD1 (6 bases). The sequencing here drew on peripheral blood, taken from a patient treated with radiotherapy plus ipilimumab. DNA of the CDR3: TGTGCCAGTACCCCAACGGTGCGAGACAGGGGCTACACCTTC. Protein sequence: CASTPTVRDRGYTF.